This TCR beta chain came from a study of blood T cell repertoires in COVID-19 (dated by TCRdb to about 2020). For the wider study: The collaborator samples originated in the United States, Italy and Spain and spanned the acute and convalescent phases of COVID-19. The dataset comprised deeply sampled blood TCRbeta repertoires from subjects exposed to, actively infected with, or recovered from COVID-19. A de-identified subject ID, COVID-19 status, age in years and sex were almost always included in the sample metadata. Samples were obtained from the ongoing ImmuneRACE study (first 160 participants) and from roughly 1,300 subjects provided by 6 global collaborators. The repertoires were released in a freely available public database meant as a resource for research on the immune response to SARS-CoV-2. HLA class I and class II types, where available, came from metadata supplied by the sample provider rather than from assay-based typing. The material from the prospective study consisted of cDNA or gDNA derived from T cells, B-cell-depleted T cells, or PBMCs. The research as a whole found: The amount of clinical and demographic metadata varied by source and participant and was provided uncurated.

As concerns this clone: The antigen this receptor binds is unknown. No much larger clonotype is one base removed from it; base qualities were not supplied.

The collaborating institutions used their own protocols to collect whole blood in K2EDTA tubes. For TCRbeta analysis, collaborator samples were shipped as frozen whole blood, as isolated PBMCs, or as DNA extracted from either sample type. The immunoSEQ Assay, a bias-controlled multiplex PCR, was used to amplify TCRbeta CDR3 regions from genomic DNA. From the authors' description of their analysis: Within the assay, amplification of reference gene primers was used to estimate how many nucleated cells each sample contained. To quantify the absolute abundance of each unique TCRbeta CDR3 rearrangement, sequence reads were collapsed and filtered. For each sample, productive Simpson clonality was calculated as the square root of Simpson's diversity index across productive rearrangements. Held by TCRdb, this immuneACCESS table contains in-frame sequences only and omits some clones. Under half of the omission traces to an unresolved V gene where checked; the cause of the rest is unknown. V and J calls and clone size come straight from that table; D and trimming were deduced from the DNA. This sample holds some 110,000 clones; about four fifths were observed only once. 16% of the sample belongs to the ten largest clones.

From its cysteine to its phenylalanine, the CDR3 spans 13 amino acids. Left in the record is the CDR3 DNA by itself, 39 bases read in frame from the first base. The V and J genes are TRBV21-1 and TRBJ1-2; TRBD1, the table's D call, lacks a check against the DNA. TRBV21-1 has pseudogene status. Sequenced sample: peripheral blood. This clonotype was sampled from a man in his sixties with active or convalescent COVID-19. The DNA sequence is TGTGCCAACTCTTCAGGGCTCCCCTATGGCTACACCTTC. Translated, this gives CANSSGLPYGYTF.